The 6 T cell receptor beta chains presented below share a single source sample, sequenced in a study of blood T cell repertoires in COVID-19. Assay used: immunoSEQ multiplex PCR; TCRdb lists only in-frame clones, some missing. Found here are around 120,000 clones, roughly 90% of them singletons; the top ten hold about 2.5%. What was sequenced was PBMCs or T cells enriched from blood (not recorded which). The receptors here all came from a woman in her 50s who had recovered from COVID-19.

The chain uses TRBV11-2 and TRBJ2-3; TRBD2 matches at 10 bases. In germline, CDR1 is SGHAT, CDR2 FQNNGV. The trim removed 5 bases at V and 6 bases at J, leaving 5 bases unmatched. The CDR3 contains 14 residues. In DNA, the CDR3 is TGTGCCAGCAGCCCGCTAGCGGGAGATGATACGCAGTATTTT. The encoded protein is CASSPLAGDDTQYF.

This rearrangement joins TRBV18 to TRBJ2-2; TRBD2 agrees at 14 bases. The CDR3 length is 19 residues. The germline V gene has CDR1 KGHSH and CDR2 LQKENI. Trimming at V came to 1 base and at J to 1 base, leaving 5 bases not matched to a gene. The CDR3 DNA sequence: TGTGCCAGCTCACCACAAGGGACTAGCGGGGGCTGGAACACCGGGGAGCTGTTTTTT. This encodes CASSPQGTSGGWNTGELFF.

This clone was seen only a few times. This rearrangement joins TRBV27 to TRBJ1-1, with 7 bases that match TRBD1. The CDR3 sequence is 14 residues long. The ends lost 5 bases at V and 4 bases at J; junction bases unmatched: 7. CDR1 and CDR2 from the germline V gene are MNHEY and SMNVEV (reference sequence). CDR3: CASSLNDRATEAFF. In nucleotides, the CDR3 is TGTGCCAGCAGTCTAAACGACAGGGCCACTGAAGCTTTCTTT.

This sequence joins TRBV6-6 and TRBJ1-2, with D maybe TRBD1 (5 bases). The CDR3 has 14 amino acids. The V and J ends lost 6 bases and 4 bases respectively, with 15 bases between them. Germline-derived CDR1 and CDR2 are MNHNY and SVGAGI (reference sequence). Here the CDR3 reads CASSTPGIGYGYTF. CDR3 DNA: TGTGCCAGCAGCACCCCAGGGATCGGCTATGGCTACACCTTC.

The chain carries TRBV11-3 and TRBJ2-1; possibly TRBD1 for D (5 bases). V dropped 2 bases and J dropped 7 bases, with 12 bases sitting between them. The germline V gene has CDR1 SGHNT and CDR2 YENEEA. The CDR3 totals 14 residues. The CDR3 is CASSLRVRDNEQFF. In DNA, the CDR3 is TGTGCCAGCAGCTTACGAGTCAGGGATAATGAGCAGTTCTTC.

The chain is built from TRBV19 and TRBJ1-5; the D gene is possibly TRBD1 (6 bases). In germline, CDR1 is LNHDA, CDR2 SQIVND (reference sequence). V shed 8 bases and J shed 5 bases, with 13 bases lying between them. The CDR3 totals 13 residues. The CDR3 loop is CASHREGDQPQHF. The CDR3 DNA is TGTGCCAGTCACAGGGAGGGGGATCAGCCCCAGCATTTT.